The rows below give T cell receptor beta chains drawn from one sample of a study of blood T cell repertoires in COVID-19. Generated by immunoSEQ multiplex PCR, the TCRdb table keeps only in-frame clones and is missing some. Of tens of thousands of clones in the sample, roughly 90% were seen once. Material: peripheral blood. The receptor source for this set is a man aged 45-65 years with COVID-19, enrolled during active disease. CDR3s include the opening cysteine and the closing phenylalanine or tryptophan. The order of the fields is CDR3 length, D gene, J gene, clone size, V gene, CDR3 protein, CDR3 DNA. A D gene is named only where the DNA matches it firmly. Expanded clones get a size class; other rows say once, few or many, or leave the size out.

CDR3 length: 17
D gene: NA
J gene: TRBJ1-4
clone size: NA
V gene: TRBV7-9
CDR3 protein: CASSSFRGGRPNEKLFF
CDR3 DNA: TGTGCCAGCAGCTCATTCCGGGGAGGGCGGCCTAATGAAAAACTGTTTTTT

CDR3 length: 15
D gene: TRBD2
J gene: TRBJ2-7
clone size: NA
V gene: TRBV9
CDR3 protein: CASSLRGESSYEQYF
CDR3 DNA: TGTGCCAGCAGCCTCCGGGGGGAGAGCTCCTACGAGCAGTACTTC

CDR3 length: 14
D gene: NA
J gene: TRBJ1-5
clone size: NA
V gene: TRBV7-2
CDR3 protein: CASSFTGFYQPQHF
CDR3 DNA: TGTGCCAGCAGCTTCACAGGGTTTTATCAGCCCCAGCATTTT

CDR3 length: 13
D gene: TRBD2
J gene: TRBJ2-7
clone size: NA
V gene: TRBV19
CDR3 protein: CASSSGGAYEQYF
CDR3 DNA: TGTGCCAGTAGTAGCGGGGGGGCATACGAGCAGTACTTC

CDR3 length: 15
D gene: TRBD1
J gene: TRBJ1-1
clone size: NA
V gene: TRBV9
CDR3 protein: CASSSQTGGNTEAFF
CDR3 DNA: TGTGCCAGCAGCTCACAGACAGGGGGGAACACTGAAGCTTTCTTT

CDR3 length: 15
D gene: NA
J gene: TRBJ1-4
clone size: NA
V gene: TRBV6-5
CDR3 protein: CASSPTTATNEKLFF
CDR3 DNA: TGTGCCAGCAGCCCAACGACAGCAACTAATGAAAAACTGTTTTTT

CDR3 length: 14
D gene: TRBD1
J gene: TRBJ1-3
clone size: NA
V gene: TRBV30
CDR3 protein: CAWGDRDAGNTIYF
CDR3 DNA: TGTGCCTGGGGGGACAGGGATGCTGGAAACACCATATATTTT

CDR3 length: 11
D gene: NA
J gene: TRBJ1-2
clone size: NA
V gene: TRBV12-3/TRBV12-4
CDR3 protein: CASSLSGGYTF
CDR3 DNA: TGTGCCAGCAGTTTGAGTGGTGGCTACACCTTC

CDR3 length: 14
D gene: NA
J gene: TRBJ2-7
clone size: NA
V gene: TRBV27
CDR3 protein: CASRSSGGSLEQYF
CDR3 DNA: TGTGCCAGCAGATCAAGTGGGGGCTCACTCGAGCAGTACTTC

CDR3 length: 15
D gene: NA
J gene: TRBJ1-5
clone size: NA
V gene: TRBV5-8
CDR3 protein: CASSRGTPTNQPQHF
CDR3 DNA: TGTGCCAGCAGCCGCGGGACGCCGACCAATCAGCCCCAGCATTTT

CDR3 length: 19
D gene: TRBD1
J gene: TRBJ1-6
clone size: few
V gene: TRBV7-6
CDR3 protein: CASSRDRGSRSSYNSPLHF
CDR3 DNA: TGTGCCAGCAGCCGCGACAGGGGTTCCCGGAGCTCCTATAATTCACCCCTCCACTTT

CDR3 length: 17
D gene: TRBD2
J gene: TRBJ2-2
clone size: NA
V gene: TRBV15
CDR3 protein: CATSRESGGGANGELFF
CDR3 DNA: TGTGCCACCAGCAGAGAATCCGGCGGGGGGGCCAACGGGGAGCTGTTTTTT

CDR3 length: 15
D gene: NA
J gene: TRBJ1-2
clone size: NA
V gene: TRBV6-1
CDR3 protein: CASSEYRDWDYGYTF
CDR3 DNA: TGTGCCAGCAGTGAGTACAGGGATTGGGACTATGGCTACACCTTC

CDR3 length: 15
D gene: NA
J gene: TRBJ1-6
clone size: NA
V gene: TRBV20-1
CDR3 protein: CSASLESGVNSPLHF
CDR3 DNA: TGCAGTGCTAGTCTCGAGTCAGGGGTTAATTCACCCCTCCACTTT

CDR3 length: 12
D gene: NA
J gene: TRBJ1-1
clone size: NA
V gene: TRBV29-1
CDR3 protein: CSVLGARTEAFF
CDR3 DNA: TGCAGCGTCTTAGGGGCCAGGACTGAAGCTTTCTTT

CDR3 length: 16
D gene: TRBD1
J gene: TRBJ2-2
clone size: once
V gene: TRBV6-1
CDR3 protein: CASSELGQAGVGELFF
CDR3 DNA: TGTGCCAGCAGTGAACTTGGACAGGCTGGGGTTGGGGAGCTGTTTTTT

CDR3 length: 15
D gene: NA
J gene: TRBJ1-3
clone size: NA
V gene: TRBV18
CDR3 protein: CASSPPGLSGNTIYF
CDR3 DNA: TGTGCCAGCTCACCACCGGGGCTTTCTGGAAACACCATATATTTT

CDR3 length: 15
D gene: TRBD1
J gene: TRBJ1-4
clone size: few
V gene: TRBV30
CDR3 protein: CAWTHKTGLREKLFF
CDR3 DNA: TGTGCCTGGACTCACAAGACAGGGTTGAGAGAAAAACTGTTTTTT

CDR3 length: 15
D gene: NA
J gene: TRBJ1-5
clone size: NA
V gene: TRBV15
CDR3 protein: CATSSQGFSNQPQHF
CDR3 DNA: TGTGCCACCAGCAGTCAGGGGTTTAGCAATCAGCCCCAGCATTTT

CDR3 length: 14
D gene: NA
J gene: TRBJ1-4
clone size: NA
V gene: TRBV19
CDR3 protein: CASSIGQDREKLFF
CDR3 DNA: TGTGCCAGTAGTATCGGTCAGGATCGAGAAAAACTGTTTTTT

CDR3 length: 13
D gene: NA
J gene: TRBJ1-2
clone size: NA
V gene: TRBV6-2/TRBV6-3
CDR3 protein: CASSANGQYGYTF
CDR3 DNA: TGTGCCAGCAGTGCAAACGGACAGTATGGCTACACCTTC

CDR3 length: 14
D gene: NA
J gene: TRBJ2-1
clone size: NA
V gene: TRBV2
CDR3 protein: CASSDSSSYNEQFF
CDR3 DNA: TGTGCCAGCAGTGATAGCTCCTCCTACAATGAGCAGTTCTTC

CDR3 length: 17
D gene: NA
J gene: TRBJ1-2
clone size: once
V gene: TRBV6-9
CDR3 protein: CASSCRDLTGKDYGYTF
CDR3 DNA: TGTGCCAGCTCCTGCCGGGACTTAACAGGCAAGGACTATGGCTACACCTTC